The next 25 T cell receptor beta chains were all read from a single sample in a study of cytomegalovirus exposure and HLA in healthy donors. Clones were sequenced by immunoSEQ multiplex PCR, and TCRdb holds only the in-frame ones, with some missing. Of some 120,000 clones in the sample, just under 95% were seen once. The specimen was PBMCs. The source is a woman aged 18-30 years in good health and CMV-seronegative.

The V and J genes are TRBV30 and TRBJ1-1; possibly TRBD1 for D (6 bases). CDR1 GTSNPN and CDR2 SVGIG come from the germline V gene (reference sequence). The CDR3 totals 15 residues. V was cut by 4 bases and J by 0 bases, with 15 bases left in between. The CDR3 region is CAWTAGVAMNTEAFF. In DNA form, the CDR3 reads TGTGCCTGGACTGCAGGGGTCGCCATGAACACTGAAGCTTTCTTT.

The rearrangement joins TRBV6-5 to TRBJ2-4; a weak D match, TRBD2 (5 bases). Germline CDR1 and CDR2: MNHEY and SVGAGI. The CDR3 covers 14 residues. V was clipped by 2 bases and J by 0 bases, with 5 bases between them. CDR3 protein: CASSYGGAKNIQYF. The CDR3 nucleotides are TGTGCCAGCAGTTACGGAGGAGCCAAAAACATTCAGTACTTC.

The V and J genes are TRBV5-6 and TRBJ2-3, with a possible D match to TRBD2 (5 bases). This CDR3 has 16 residues. The V end lost 3 bases, the J end lost 2 bases, and 16 bases lay between the germline ends. Germline lookup yields CDR1 SGHDT and CDR2 YYEEEE. The CDR3 DNA follows: TGTGCCAGCAGCTCGACGCGGAGCGGCTACACAGATACGCAGTATTTT. It is translated as CASSSTRSGYTDTQYF. The whole variable domain, filled in from reference TRBV5-6 and TRBJ2-3, reads DAGVTQSPTHLIKTRGQQVTLRCSPKSGHDTVSWYQQALGQGPQFIFQYYEEEERQRGNFPDRFSGHQFPNYSSELNVNALLLGDSALYLCASSSTRSGYTDTQYFGPGTRLTVL.

V is TRBV28 and J is TRBJ1-2, with 7 bases that match TRBD1. This CDR3 is built from 14 residues. Per the germline V gene, CDR1 is MDHEN and CDR2 is SYDVKM. The ends lost 7 bases at V and 2 bases at J; junction bases unmatched: 7. CDR3 sequence reads: CASKGGQQNYGYTF. In nucleotides, the CDR3 is TGTGCCAGCAAGGGGGGACAGCAAAACTATGGCTACACCTTC.

This chain connects TRBV6-1 to TRBJ2-7; no reliable D call. In germline, CDR1 is MNHNS, CDR2 SASEGT. The CDR3 runs to 15 residues. Trimming took off 5 bases at V and 1 base at J, with 15 bases between the two ends. The CDR3 DNA reads TGTGCCAGCAGTCACGCGAGTGAGGCTTCCTACGAGCAGTACTTC. It specifies CASSHASEASYEQYF.

This clone was observed a single time. The chain is built from TRBV2 and TRBJ1-1, with D possibly being TRBD1 (6 bases). The CDR3 has 15 amino acids. Germline values: CDR1 SNHLY, CDR2 FYNNEI. Between the trimmed V and J ends, which lost 7 bases and 2 bases, there was a span of 17 bases. The CDR3 nucleotides read TGTGCCAGCATTCCCCGGTGGGGGACAAACACTGAAGCTTTCTTT. Protein sequence: CASIPRWGTNTEAFF.

The V and J genes are TRBV5-4 and TRBJ2-7; 8 bases are a match to TRBD2. The CDR3 sequence is 16 residues long. CDR1 is SGHNT, CDR2 YYREEE, per germline (reference sequence). V lost 4 bases, J lost 4 bases, and 13 bases stayed unmatched. The CDR3 sequence: CASSPPRASGFYEQYF. Here the CDR3 DNA reads TGTGCCAGCAGCCCACCCCGGGCTAGCGGGTTTTACGAGCAGTACTTC.

The J gene is TRBJ2-2, the V gene TRBV5-5, with D possibly matching TRBD1 (5 bases). The CDR3 has 17 residues. Germline V CDR1 and CDR2: SGHKS, YYEKEE (reference sequence). V dropped 4 bases and J dropped 2 bases, with 18 bases sitting between them. As DNA, the CDR3 is TGTGCCAGCAGCCCCAGGGCAGTGGCGCCCAACACCGGGGAGCTGTTTTTT. Amino acid sequence: CASSPRAVAPNTGELFF.

The chain joins TRBV5-1 to TRBJ1-1; TRBD1 matches at 10 bases. With 2 bases clipped from V and 5 bases from J, the junction kept 6 bases outside the gene matches. The CDR3 consists of 15 residues. From germline, CDR1 is SGHRS and CDR2 YFSETQ. The CDR3 loop is CASSFSGTGETEAFF. In DNA form, the CDR3 reads TGCGCCAGCAGCTTTTCCGGGACAGGGGAGACTGAAGCTTTCTTT. Based on the CDR3 plus reference TRBV5-1 and TRBJ1-1, the full variable domain is KAGVTQTPRYLIKTRGQQVTLSCSPISGHRSVSWYQQTPGQGLQFLFEYFSETQRNKGNFPGRFSGRQFSNSRSEMNVSTLELGDSALYLCASSFSGTGETEAFFGQGTRLTVV.

V gene TRBV19 combines with J gene TRBJ2-3; 8 positions agree with TRBD2. CDR3 length: 16 amino acids. Germline CDR1 and CDR2: LNHDA and SQIVND (reference sequence). V lost 3 bases, J lost 6 bases, and 11 bases stayed unmatched. CDR3 nucleotides: TGTGCCAGTAGTATTTCGCGGGGGGTATTTGTGGATACGCAGTATTTT. Its protein is CASSISRGVFVDTQYF.

This clone was counted only a few times. The chain recombines TRBV28 with TRBJ1-6; D ambiguous. Germline V gives CDR1 MDHEN, CDR2 SYDVKM. The CDR3 runs to 15 residues. Trimming removed 7 bases from V and 7 bases from J, with 17 bases in between. The CDR3 region is CASIGRTHQNSPLHF. CDR3 nucleotide sequence: TGTGCCAGCATCGGGCGGACTCACCAAAATTCACCCCTCCACTTT.

V gene TRBV7-6 combines with J gene TRBJ2-3; D remains ambiguous. V lost 5 bases and J 6 bases, leaving 15 bases between the germline ends. This CDR3 is built from 14 residues. Germline-derived CDR1 and CDR2 are SGHVS and FNYEAQ. The CDR3 is CASSNPLRRDTQYF. The CDR3 nucleotides read TGTGCCAGCAGCAATCCACTTAGGCGGGATACGCAGTATTTT.

V gene TRBV18 combines with J gene TRBJ1-1, with D tentatively TRBD1 (6 bases). Germline assignment: CDR1 KGHSH and CDR2 LQKENI. The V gene lost 1 base and the J gene lost 6 bases, with 18 bases spanning the gap. The CDR3 is 16 residues long. The CDR3 DNA reads TGTGCCAGCTCACCACAGGTTACGACAGGCAGATCTGAAGCTTTCTTT. It translates to CASSPQVTTGRSEAFF.

V gene TRBV7-9 combines with J gene TRBJ1-6; possibly TRBD1 for D (5 bases). The V end was cut by 5 bases, the J end by 11 bases, with 19 bases between. This CDR3 is 15 amino acids long. Per the germline V gene, CDR1 is SEHNR and CDR2 is FQNEAQ (reference sequence). In nucleotides, the CDR3 is TGTGCCAGCAGCCCAACAGGAACCCGGAACACACCCCTCCACTTT. This sequence encodes CASSPTGTRNTPLHF.

This chain links TRBV6-5 with TRBJ1-5, with D possibly matching TRBD1 (5 bases). V lost 2 bases to trimming and J lost 7 bases, with 12 bases between them. CDR1 MNHEY and CDR2 SVGAGI come from the germline V gene. The CDR3 loop spans 14 amino acids. CDR3 in amino acids: CASSYSGWGQPQHF. Written as DNA, the CDR3 is TGTGCCAGCAGTTACAGCGGGTGGGGGCAGCCCCAGCATTTT.

The V call is TRBV6-6, the J call TRBJ2-7; D remains ambiguous. Germline V lookup: CDR1 MNHNY, CDR2 SVGAGI (reference sequence). This CDR3 spans 10 amino acids. Between the trimmed V and J ends, which lost 8 bases and 4 bases, there was a span of 6 bases. CDR3 sequence: CASGQYEQYF. The DNA of the CDR3 is TGTGCCAGCGGTCAGTACGAGCAGTACTTC.

This chain links TRBV7-6 with TRBJ2-5, with a possible D match to TRBD1 (5 bases). V was pared by 2 bases and J by 3 bases, with 13 bases between. Germline loops: CDR1 SGHVS, CDR2 FNYEAQ. The CDR3 totals 15 residues. CDR3 nucleotide sequence: TGTGCCAGCAGCTTAATCGCAGGGCTGGAAGAGACCCAGTACTTC. This translates into CASSLIAGLEETQYF.

The V gene is TRBV7-8, the J gene TRBJ2-1, with TRBD2 identical over 15 bases. Germline values: CDR1 SGHVS, CDR2 FQNEAQ. Trimming cost V 5 bases and J 8 bases; bases outside gene matches: 7. The CDR3 sequence is 16 residues long. CDR3 region: CASSKGTSGRLDEQFF. In DNA form, the CDR3 reads TGTGCCAGCAGCAAGGGGACTAGCGGGAGGTTGGATGAGCAGTTCTTC.

The chain is built from TRBV7-2 and TRBJ2-3; 7 nucleotides agree with TRBD1. The CDR3 has 14 amino acids. V shed 4 bases and J 6 bases; nucleotides not matched to a gene: 7. Germline CDR1 is SGHTA and CDR2 is FQGNSA. The CDR3 here is CASSYTRQGDTQYF. The CDR3 DNA reads as TGTGCCAGCAGCTATACAAGACAGGGCGATACGCAGTATTTT.

The rearrangement joins TRBV6-1 to TRBJ2-7, with 7 bases aligning to TRBD1. Losses at the gene ends were 3 bases for V and 4 bases for J; bases not matched to a gene: 9. The germline CDR1 and CDR2 sequences are MNHNS and SASEGT. The CDR3 totals 15 residues. CDR3 sequence (DNA): TGTGCCAGCAGTGACTCCGGGACAGCTAGGTACGAGCAGTACTTC. Its translation: CASSDSGTARYEQYF.

The gene calls are TRBV6-5 and TRBJ2-1, with 11 nucleotides matching TRBD2. With 4 bases clipped from V and 3 bases from J, the junction kept 2 bases outside the gene matches. Germline CDR1 reads MNHEY; CDR2 reads SVGAGI. This CDR3 has 15 residues. CDR3 bases: TGTGCCAGCAGTTTTAGCGGGGGGGTCTACAATGAGCAGTTCTTC. It encodes CASSFSGGVYNEQFF.

The chain uses TRBV5-6 and TRBJ2-2; 13 bases match TRBD2. Germline V gives CDR1 SGHDT, CDR2 YYEEEE. Losses at the gene ends were 4 bases for V and 4 bases for J; bases not matched to a gene: 10. CDR3 length: 18 amino acids. The CDR3 DNA follows: TGTGCCAGCAGCGGAACCGGGACTAGCGGGACTGTCACCGGGGAGCTGTTTTTT. Translation gives CASSGTGTSGTVTGELFF.

This chain connects TRBV5-5 to TRBJ2-7, with a possible D match to TRBD2 (6 bases). Deletions cut 0 bases from V and 2 bases from J, with 9 bases between. The CDR3 length is 14 residues. The germline CDR1 and CDR2 sequences are SGHKS and YYEKEE (reference sequence). The chain's CDR3 is CASSLGGEAYEQYF. CDR3 bases: TGTGCCAGCAGCTTGGGGGGGGAGGCCTACGAGCAGTACTTC. Based on the CDR3 plus reference TRBV5-5 and TRBJ2-7, the full variable domain is DAGVTQSPTHLIKTRGQQVTLRCSPISGHKSVSWYQQVLGQGPQFIFQYYEKEERGRGNFPDRFSARQFPNYSSELNVNALLLGDSALYLCASSLGGEAYEQYFGPGTRLTVT.

The genes are TRBV28 and TRBJ2-1, with 9 positions matching TRBD1. Looked up from germline, CDR1 is MDHEN and CDR2 is SYDVKM. V was clipped by 5 bases and J by 9 bases; unmatched bases: 2. This CDR3 is built from 12 residues. DNA of the CDR3: TGTGCCAGCAGTAGGACAGGGGTTGAGCAGTTCTTC. This encodes CASSRTGVEQFF.

The V call is TRBV7-9, the J call TRBJ2-5, with TRBD2 matching over 7 bases. Per the germline V gene, CDR1 is SEHNR and CDR2 is FQNEAQ (reference sequence). CDR3 size: 14 residues. The ends lost 4 bases at V and 4 bases at J; junction bases unmatched: 6. The CDR3 DNA reads TGTGCCAGCAGCTCGGGCGGGAGCCTAGAGACCCAGTACTTC. Its translation: CASSSGGSLETQYF.